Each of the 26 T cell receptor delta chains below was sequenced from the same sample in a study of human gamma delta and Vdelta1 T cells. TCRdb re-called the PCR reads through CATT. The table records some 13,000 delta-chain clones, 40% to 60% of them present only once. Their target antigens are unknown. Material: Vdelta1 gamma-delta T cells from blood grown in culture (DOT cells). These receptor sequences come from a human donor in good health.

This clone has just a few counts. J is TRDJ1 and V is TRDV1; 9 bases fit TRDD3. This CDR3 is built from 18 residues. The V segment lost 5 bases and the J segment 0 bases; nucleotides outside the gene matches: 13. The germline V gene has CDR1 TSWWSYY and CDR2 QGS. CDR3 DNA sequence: TGTGCTCTTGGGACCCTGGGGATACGCTTAATTCACACCGATAAACTCATCTTT. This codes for CALGTLGIRLIHTDKLIF.

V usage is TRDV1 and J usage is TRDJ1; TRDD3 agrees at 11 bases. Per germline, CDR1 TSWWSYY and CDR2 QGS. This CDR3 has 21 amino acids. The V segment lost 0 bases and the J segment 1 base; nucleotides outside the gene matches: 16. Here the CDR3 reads CALGELPLPNGGYASTDKLIF. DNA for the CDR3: TGTGCTCTTGGGGAACTTCCCCTTCCCAATGGGGGATACGCGTCCACCGATAAACTCATCTTT.

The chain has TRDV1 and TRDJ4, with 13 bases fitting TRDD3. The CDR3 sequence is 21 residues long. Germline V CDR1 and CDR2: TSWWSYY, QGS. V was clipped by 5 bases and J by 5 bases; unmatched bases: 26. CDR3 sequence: CALGNPLAPDWGIRGTLPLIF. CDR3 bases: TGTGCTCTTGGGAACCCTCTAGCCCCCGACTGGGGGATACGCGGAACCTTGCCCCTGATCTTT.

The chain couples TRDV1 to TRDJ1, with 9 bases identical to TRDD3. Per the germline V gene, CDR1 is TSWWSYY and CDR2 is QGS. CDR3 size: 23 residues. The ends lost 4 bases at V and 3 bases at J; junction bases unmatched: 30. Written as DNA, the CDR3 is TGTGCTCTTGGGGCCGGCGGGCCTATCGTGTTGAAGGGGGATACAAAGAGGGCCGATAAACTCATCTTT. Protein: CALGAGGPIVLKGDTKRADKLIF.

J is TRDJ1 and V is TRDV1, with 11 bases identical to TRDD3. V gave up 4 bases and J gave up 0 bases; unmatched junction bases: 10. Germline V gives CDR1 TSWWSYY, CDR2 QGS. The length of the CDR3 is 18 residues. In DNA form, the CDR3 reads TGTGCTCTTGGGGGGAACGGTGGGGGATACGGCCACACCGATAAACTCATCTTT. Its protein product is CALGGNGGGYGHTDKLIF.

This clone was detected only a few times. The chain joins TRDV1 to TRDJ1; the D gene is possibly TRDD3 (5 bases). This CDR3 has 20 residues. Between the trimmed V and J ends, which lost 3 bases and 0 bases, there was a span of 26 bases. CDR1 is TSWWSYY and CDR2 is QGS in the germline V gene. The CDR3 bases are TGTGCTCTTGGGGAGTTACGCCGATCACGTTCTGGGATGTACACCGATAAACTCATCTTT. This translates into CALGELRRSRSGMYTDKLIF.

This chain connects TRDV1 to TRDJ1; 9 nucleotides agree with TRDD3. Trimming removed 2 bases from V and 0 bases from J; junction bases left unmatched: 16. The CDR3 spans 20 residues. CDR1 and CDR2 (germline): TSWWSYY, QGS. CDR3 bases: TGTGCTCTTGGGGAAAGTCCACGTACTGGGGGAAACCCGTACACCGATAAACTCATCTTT. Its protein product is CALGESPRTGGNPYTDKLIF.

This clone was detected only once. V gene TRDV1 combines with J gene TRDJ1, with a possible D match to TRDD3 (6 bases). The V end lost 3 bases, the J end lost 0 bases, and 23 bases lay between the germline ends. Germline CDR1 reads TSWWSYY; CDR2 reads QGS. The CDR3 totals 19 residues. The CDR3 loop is CALGDHGVGGTEYTDKLIF. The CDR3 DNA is TGTGCTCTTGGGGACCACGGGGTGGGGGGGACGGAGTACACCGATAAACTCATCTTT.

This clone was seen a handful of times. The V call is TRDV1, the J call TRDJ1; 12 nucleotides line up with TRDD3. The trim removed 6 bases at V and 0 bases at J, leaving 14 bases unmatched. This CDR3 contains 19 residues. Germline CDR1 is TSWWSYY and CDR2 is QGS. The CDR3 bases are TGTGCTCTTGGTTCTCCCACTGGGGGATACCCGGGGTACACCGATAAACTCATCTTT. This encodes CALGSPTGGYPGYTDKLIF.

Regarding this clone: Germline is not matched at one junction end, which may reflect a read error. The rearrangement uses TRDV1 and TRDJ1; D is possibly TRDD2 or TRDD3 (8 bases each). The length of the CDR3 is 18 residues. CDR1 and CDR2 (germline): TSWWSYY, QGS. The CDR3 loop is CALGEPLPTGGFTDKIIF. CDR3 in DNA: TGTGCTCTTGGGGAACCTCTTCCTACTGGGGGTTTCACCGATAAAATCATCTTT.

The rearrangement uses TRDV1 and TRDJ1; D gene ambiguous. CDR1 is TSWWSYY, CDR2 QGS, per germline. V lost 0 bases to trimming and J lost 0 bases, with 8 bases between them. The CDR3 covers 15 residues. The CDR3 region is CALGELRPYTDKLIF. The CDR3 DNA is TGTGCTCTTGGGGAACTCAGACCGTACACCGATAAACTCATCTTT.

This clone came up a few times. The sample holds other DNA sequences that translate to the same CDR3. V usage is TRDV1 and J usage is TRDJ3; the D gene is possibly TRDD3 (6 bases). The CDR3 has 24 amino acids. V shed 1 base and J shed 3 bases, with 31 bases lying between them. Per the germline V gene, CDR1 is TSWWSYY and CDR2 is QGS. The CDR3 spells CALGERVPKRYLGSSGWDTRQMFF. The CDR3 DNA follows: TGTGCTCTTGGGGAACGGGTACCTAAACGGTATCTGGGGAGCTCTGGCTGGGACACCCGACAGATGTTTTTC.

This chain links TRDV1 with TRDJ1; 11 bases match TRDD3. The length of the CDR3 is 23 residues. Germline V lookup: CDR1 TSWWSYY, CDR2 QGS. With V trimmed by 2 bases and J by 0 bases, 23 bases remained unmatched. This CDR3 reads CALGEVSYGLGDIRGSYTDKLIF. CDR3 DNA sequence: TGTGCTCTTGGGGAAGTCTCCTACGGACTGGGGGATATACGAGGCTCGTACACCGATAAACTCATCTTT.

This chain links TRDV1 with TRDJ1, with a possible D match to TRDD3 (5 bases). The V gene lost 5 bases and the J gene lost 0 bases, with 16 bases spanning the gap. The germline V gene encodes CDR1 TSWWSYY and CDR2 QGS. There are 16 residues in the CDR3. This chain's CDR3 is CALGFSPGDHTDKLIF. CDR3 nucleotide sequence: TGTGCTCTTGGGTTTTCACCCGGGGACCACACCGATAAACTCATCTTT.

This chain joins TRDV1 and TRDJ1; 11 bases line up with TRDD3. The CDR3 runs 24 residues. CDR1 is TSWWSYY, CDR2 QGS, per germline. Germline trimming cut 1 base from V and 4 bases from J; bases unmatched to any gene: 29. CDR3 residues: CALGEPPIPYRDSSLGDTGDKLIF. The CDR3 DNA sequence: TGTGCTCTTGGGGAACCCCCCATACCATACCGTGACTCGTCGCTGGGGGATACAGGCGATAAACTCATCTTT.

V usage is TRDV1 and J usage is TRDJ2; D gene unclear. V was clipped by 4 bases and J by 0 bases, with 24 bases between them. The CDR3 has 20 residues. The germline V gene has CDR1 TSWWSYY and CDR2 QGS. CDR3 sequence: CALGGEPRLNTKALTAQLFF. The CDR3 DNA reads TGTGCTCTTGGGGGAGAGCCTCGCCTCAATACAAAAGCTTTGACAGCACAACTCTTCTTT.

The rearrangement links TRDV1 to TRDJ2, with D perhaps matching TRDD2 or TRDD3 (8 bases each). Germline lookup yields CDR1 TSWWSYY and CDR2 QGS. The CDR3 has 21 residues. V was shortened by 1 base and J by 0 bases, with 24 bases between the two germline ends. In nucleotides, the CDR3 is TGTGCTCTTGGGGAACAAGGCCTTCCTAACTGGGGGCCGGCTTTGACAGCACAACTCTTCTTT. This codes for CALGEQGLPNWGPALTAQLFF.

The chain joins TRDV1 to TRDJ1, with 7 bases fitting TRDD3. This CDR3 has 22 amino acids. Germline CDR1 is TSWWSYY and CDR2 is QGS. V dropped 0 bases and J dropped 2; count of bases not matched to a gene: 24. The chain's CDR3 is CALGELSHYRSSGGQETDKLIF. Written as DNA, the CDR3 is TGTGCTCTTGGGGAACTCTCACACTACCGCTCTTCTGGGGGCCAAGAGACCGATAAACTCATCTTT.

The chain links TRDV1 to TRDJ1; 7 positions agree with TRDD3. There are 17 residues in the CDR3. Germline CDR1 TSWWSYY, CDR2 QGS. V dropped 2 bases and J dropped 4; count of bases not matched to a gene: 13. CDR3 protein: CALGEGPLAGYLDKLIF. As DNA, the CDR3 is TGTGCTCTTGGGGAAGGACCCTTAGCGGGATACCTCGATAAACTCATCTTT.

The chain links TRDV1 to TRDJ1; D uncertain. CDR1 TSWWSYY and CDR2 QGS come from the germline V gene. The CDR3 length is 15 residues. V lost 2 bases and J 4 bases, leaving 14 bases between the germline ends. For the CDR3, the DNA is TGTGCTCTTGGGGAAAGATCGGAGCTTGACGATAAACTCATCTTT. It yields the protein CALGERSELDDKLIF.

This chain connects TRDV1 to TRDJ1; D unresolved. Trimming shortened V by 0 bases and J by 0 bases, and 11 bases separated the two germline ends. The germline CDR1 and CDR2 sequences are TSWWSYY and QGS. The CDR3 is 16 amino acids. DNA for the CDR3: TGTGCTCTTGGGGAACTAACTCTTTCGTACACCGATAAACTCATCTTT. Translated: CALGELTLSYTDKLIF.

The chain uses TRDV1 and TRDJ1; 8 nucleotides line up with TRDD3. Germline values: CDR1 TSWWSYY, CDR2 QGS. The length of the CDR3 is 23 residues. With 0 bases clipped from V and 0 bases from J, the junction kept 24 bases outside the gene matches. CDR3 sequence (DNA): TGTGCTCTTGGGGAACTAATCCTCAACTGGGGGTCCTCCCATGGGTCCAACACCGATAAACTCATCTTT. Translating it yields CALGELILNWGSSHGSNTDKLIF.

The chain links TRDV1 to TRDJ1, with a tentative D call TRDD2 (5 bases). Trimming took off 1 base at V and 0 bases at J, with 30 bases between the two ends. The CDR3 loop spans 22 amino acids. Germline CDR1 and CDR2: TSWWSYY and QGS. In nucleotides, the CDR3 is TGTGCTCTTGGGGAACGTCTCCCCCGGTACCGGACGGTTCCTGTGTACACCGATAAACTCATCTTT. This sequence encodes CALGERLPRYRTVPVYTDKLIF.

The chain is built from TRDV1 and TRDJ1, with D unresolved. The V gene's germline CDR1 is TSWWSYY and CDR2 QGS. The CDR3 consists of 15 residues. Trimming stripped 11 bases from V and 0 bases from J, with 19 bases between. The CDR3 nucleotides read TGTGCTTTGCTCGGGTCGCCAGAATACACCGATAAACTCATCTTT. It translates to CALLGSPEYTDKLIF.

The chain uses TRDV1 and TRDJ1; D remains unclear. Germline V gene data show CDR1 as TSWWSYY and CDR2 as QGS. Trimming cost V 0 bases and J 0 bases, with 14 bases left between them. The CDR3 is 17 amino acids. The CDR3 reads CALGELMRLRDTDKLIF. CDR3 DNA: TGTGCTCTTGGGGAACTAATGAGGCTTCGAGACACCGATAAACTCATCTTT.

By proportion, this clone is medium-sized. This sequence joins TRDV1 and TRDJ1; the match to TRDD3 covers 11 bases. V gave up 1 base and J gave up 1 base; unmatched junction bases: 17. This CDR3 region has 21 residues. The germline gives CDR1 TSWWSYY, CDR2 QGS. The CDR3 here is CALGEQPPALGDTAVTDKLIF. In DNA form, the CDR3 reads TGTGCTCTTGGGGAACAGCCTCCCGCGCTGGGGGATACCGCGGTCACCGATAAACTCATCTTT.